These 9 T cell receptor beta chains were sequenced from one sample in a study of T-cell memory formation after mild COVID-19. From the 5' RACE reads, TCRdb called clonotypes with MiXCR, one entry per CDR3 protein. The repertoire holds about 620,000 distinct CDR3 sequences, roughly 18% seen once, with more than 10% in the top ten. The material sequenced was PBMCs or a T cell subset sorted from them (not recorded which). All receptors come from an adult woman who had mild COVID-19 (a few samples of this study predate the infection). Cell type and time point are not known.

This clonotype was detected a few times. The rearrangement links TRBV7-6 to TRBJ2-1, with 11 bases aligning to TRBD2. Germline V CDR1 and CDR2: SGHVS, FNYEAQ. CDR3 size: 16 residues. The junction had 5 bases not matched to a gene; V was cut back by 1 base and J by 6 bases. In DNA form, the CDR3 reads TGTGCCAGCAGCTTAGATCTAGCGGGGGGTGGCAATGAGCAGTTCTTC. Translating it yields CASSLDLAGGGNEQFF.

CDR3 DNA sequence: TGTGCCAGCAGCCAAGATCCCCGGGACCTCTATGGCTACACCTTC. Its translation: CASSQDPRDLYGYTF. The rearrangement uses TRBV4-2 and TRBJ1-2; tentatively, D is TRBD1 (5 bases). This CDR3 has 15 residues. Looked up from germline, CDR1 is LGHNA and CDR2 is YNFKEQ. Trimming took off 0 bases at V and 4 bases at J, with 12 bases between the two ends.

The genes are TRBV7-9 and TRBJ1-4; possibly TRBD1 for D (5 bases). Germline values: CDR1 SEHNR, CDR2 FQNEAQ (reference sequence). The CDR3 loop spans 13 amino acids. V gave up 6 bases and J gave up 6 bases, with 11 bases separating them. The CDR3 is CASRGQTDEKLFF. CDR3 in DNA: TGTGCCAGCAGAGGTCAGACAGATGAAAAACTGTTTTTT.

This clonotype turned up a few times. The chain recombines TRBV12-3 or TRBV12-4 with TRBJ1-2; no definite D call. V gave up 8 bases and J gave up 8 bases, with 15 bases separating them. CDR3 size: 12 residues. CDR3 residues: CASGQGGGGYTF. CDR3 in DNA: TGTGCCAGCGGGCAAGGAGGAGGGGGCTACACCTTC.

This clonotype was picked up many times. The chain links TRBV5-1 to TRBJ2-3, with TRBD2 matching over 9 bases. The ends lost 5 bases at V and 4 bases at J; junction bases unmatched: 11. Germline V gene sequence: CDR1 SGHRS, CDR2 YFSETQ. The CDR3 has 16 residues. CDR3 protein: CASSKVAGEVADTQYF. CDR3 in DNA: TGCGCCAGCAGTAAGGTAGCGGGAGAGGTGGCAGATACGCAGTATTTT.

This chain links TRBV6-5 with TRBJ1-2, with D unclear. V lost 0 bases, J lost 5 bases, and 7 bases lay in between. The CDR3 contains 13 residues. CDR1 is MNHEY and CDR2 is SVGAGI in the germline V gene. DNA of the CDR3: TGTGCCAGCAGTTACTCGACCGTATATGGCTACACCTTC. It yields the protein CASSYSTVYGYTF.

In its sample, this clonotype was seen a few times. The chain employs TRBV20-1 and TRBJ2-3; no clear D gene. Germline V gene data show CDR1 as DFQATT and CDR2 as SNEGSKA (reference sequence). The CDR3 runs 15 residues. V was shortened by 0 bases and J by 0 bases, with 10 bases between the two germline ends. The CDR3 DNA reads TGCAGTGCTAGAGATCTTAGAGGTAGCACAGATACGCAGTATTTT. Encoded protein: CSARDLRGSTDTQYF.

This clonotype was observed a few times. J is TRBJ1-3 and V is TRBV4-3, with D perhaps matching TRBD1 (6 bases). The CDR3 runs to 16 residues. Trimming left V 2 bases short and J 0 bases short, with 11 bases between. The germline V gene has CDR1 LGHNA and CDR2 YSLEER. This chain's CDR3 is CASSQTGTASGNTIYF. The CDR3 DNA is TGCGCCAGCAGCCAAACAGGGACGGCCTCTGGAAACACCATATATTTT.

The chain carries TRBV20-1 and TRBJ2-1, with D possibly matching TRBD2 (6 bases). CDR3 size: 11 residues. Trimming removed 6 bases at V and 13 bases at J, with 16 bases between. The V gene's germline CDR1 is DFQATT and CDR2 SNEGSKA (reference sequence). The CDR3, as DNA: TGCAGTGCAACGGGACTTTCTAACCAGTTCTTC. It translates to CSATGLSNQFF.